Listed here are 32 T cell receptor beta chains from one sample, sequenced in a study of OX40 agonist ivuxolimab in advanced cancers. Profiled with immunoSEQ multiplex PCR; TCRdb holds only in-frame clones, not every one. Altogether 55,000 to 85,000 clones are present, around 93% being singletons, with the ten largest covering about 0.3%. Sample: CD4+ or CD8+ T cells sorted from blood, taken in a trial of the OX40 agonist ivuxolimab. These receptors were collected from an adult with an advanced solid tumor such as melanoma, head and neck, liver or kidney cancer.

This sequence joins TRBV5-1 and TRBJ2-7; D unclear. Trimming took off 2 bases at V and 2 bases at J, with 5 bases between the two ends. CDR1 and CDR2 (germline): SGHRS, YFSETQ. The CDR3 length is 12 residues. The CDR3 sequence is CASSLTTYEQYF. CDR3 nucleotide sequence: TGCGCCAGCAGCTTAACGACCTACGAGCAGTACTTC. Full variable domain (outside the CDR3, taken from reference TRBV5-1 and TRBJ2-7): KAGVTQTPRYLIKTRGQQVTLSCSPISGHRSVSWYQQTPGQGLQFLFEYFSETQRNKGNFPGRFSGRQFSNSRSEMNVSTLELGDSALYLCASSLTTYEQYFGPGTRLTVT.

The chain is built from TRBV28 and TRBJ1-4; D might be TRBD1 (5 bases). This CDR3 contains 13 residues. V was shortened by 8 bases and J by 7 bases, with 14 bases between the two germline ends. The germline V gene has CDR1 MDHEN and CDR2 SYDVKM. The CDR3, as DNA: TGTGCCAGCCAGCAGGGATTCACTGAAAAACTGTTTTTT. It codes for CASQQGFTEKLFF.

This chain joins TRBV4-2 and TRBJ2-1; D gene ambiguous. Trimming took 2 bases from V and 4 from J, leaving 15 bases between them. The CDR3 extends over 16 amino acids. CDR1 and CDR2 from the germline V gene are LGHNA and YNFKEQ. CDR3 amino acids: CASSQFGRTPYNEQFF. In DNA, the CDR3 is TGTGCCAGCAGCCAATTCGGCCGAACCCCATACAATGAGCAGTTCTTC.

The chain combines TRBV5-6 with TRBJ2-1, with TRBD2 matching over 12 bases. Germline values: CDR1 SGHDT, CDR2 YYEEEE. Trimming at V came to 4 bases and at J to 5 bases, leaving 4 bases not matched to a gene. The CDR3 has 15 residues. As DNA, the CDR3 is TGTGCCAGCAGCGATGGACTAGCGGGGCACAATGAGCAGTTCTTC. This sequence encodes CASSDGLAGHNEQFF.

The genes are TRBV14 and TRBJ2-3; D call uncertain. CDR1 is SGHDN, CDR2 FVKESK, per germline. There are 13 residues in the CDR3. V was clipped by 3 bases and J by 3 bases, with 7 bases between them. In DNA form, the CDR3 reads TGTGCCAGCAGCCAGAGGAGTACAGATACGCAGTATTTT. It translates to CASSQRSTDTQYF. The whole variable domain, filled in from reference TRBV14 and TRBJ2-3, reads EAGVTQFPSHSVIEKGQTVTLRCDPISGHDNLYWYRRVMGKEIKFLLHFVKESKQDESGMPNNRFLAERTGGTYSTLKVQPAELEDSGVYFCASSQRSTDTQYFGPGTRLTVL.

The CDR3 DNA reads TGTGCCAGCAGTGTGGAAGCGATACAAAGTCGGGCCAACGTCCTGACTTTC. This sequence encodes CASSVEAIQSRANVLTF. The chain links TRBV2 to TRBJ2-6; D remains ambiguous. The germline V gene encodes CDR1 SNHLY and CDR2 FYNNEI. V was trimmed by 4 bases and J by 5 bases, leaving 18 bases between them. The CDR3 runs 17 residues.

This clone was observed a single time. V and J are TRBV6-1 and TRBJ1-2, with 7 bases lining up with TRBD1. J gave up 4 bases and V 6 bases, and 5 bases lay outside the gene matches. The CDR3 consists of 13 residues. The germline gives CDR1 MNHNS, CDR2 SASEGT. CDR3 DNA: TGTGCCAGCAGCCCCGGACAGGTCTATGGCTACACCTTC. It yields the protein CASSPGQVYGYTF.

This chain joins TRBV7-3 and TRBJ2-3, with no clear D. This CDR3 contains 13 residues. Germline V gene data show CDR1 as SGHTA and CDR2 as FQGTGA. V lost 6 bases, J lost 5 bases, and 12 bases lay in between. DNA for the CDR3: TGTGCCAGCAGTCAGGTGGGGATAGATACGCAGTATTTT. Translation gives CASSQVGIDTQYF.

J is TRBJ2-7 and V is TRBV30; 11 nucleotides line up with TRBD1. CDR3 length: 15 amino acids. J lost 3 bases, V lost 3 bases, and 7 bases had no gene match. From germline, CDR1 is GTSNPN and CDR2 SVGIG (reference sequence). The CDR3 sequence is CAWRRDRGLSYEQYF. CDR3 bases: TGTGCCTGGAGACGGGACAGGGGGTTGAGCTACGAGCAGTACTTC.

The rearrangement joins TRBV6-1 to TRBJ1-6; possible D gene TRBD1, 5 bases. Looked up from germline, CDR1 is MNHNS and CDR2 is SASEGT. The CDR3 has 15 residues. V lost 7 bases and J 7 bases, leaving 17 bases between the germline ends. In nucleotides, the CDR3 is TGTGCCAGCACAGAAGGGGCATACGTCAATTCACCCCTCCACTTT. The encoded protein is CASTEGAYVNSPLHF.

V usage is TRBV11-2 and J usage is TRBJ2-7; 8 bases fit TRBD1. From germline, CDR1 is SGHAT and CDR2 FQNNGV. The CDR3 loop spans 15 amino acids. The V segment lost 5 bases and the J segment 5 bases; nucleotides outside the gene matches: 11. CDR3 DNA sequence: TGTGCCAGCAGCCATTTGAGGACAGGGCAGGACGAGCAGTACTTC. It translates to CASSHLRTGQDEQYF.

The chain uses TRBV9 and TRBJ2-2; 11 bases map to TRBD2. The CDR3 is 16 residues long. The J segment lost 6 bases and the V segment lost 3 bases, leaving 7 bases of the junction unmatched. The germline gives CDR1 SGDLS, CDR2 YYNGEE. This CDR3 reads CASSANSGRAAGELFF. CDR3 DNA: TGTGCCAGCAGCGCCAATAGCGGGAGGGCCGCCGGGGAGCTGTTTTTT.

This clone was seen a handful of times. The rearrangement joins TRBV7-2 to TRBJ1-5; no clear D. This CDR3 comprises 17 residues. Per germline, CDR1 SGHTA and CDR2 FQGNSA. Trimming stripped 0 bases from V and 9 bases from J, with 21 bases between. The CDR3 region is CASSLAGGFSFAGPQHF. The CDR3 DNA sequence: TGTGCCAGCAGCTTAGCTGGAGGTTTCTCCTTCGCAGGGCCCCAGCATTTT.

The genes are TRBV6-6 and TRBJ2-5; 10 bases are shared with TRBD1. CDR3 size: 15 residues. V shed 7 bases and J 5 bases; nucleotides not matched to a gene: 10. Germline CDR1 and CDR2: MNHNY and SVGAGI (reference sequence). CDR3 loop: CASNPRQGAAETQYF. As DNA, the CDR3 is TGTGCCAGCAATCCGCGACAGGGGGCAGCTGAGACCCAGTACTTC.

This rearrangement joins TRBV5-1 to TRBJ2-1, with TRBD2 identical over 11 bases. Germline V gene data show CDR1 as SGHRS and CDR2 as YFSETQ. The trim removed 4 bases at V and 9 bases at J, leaving 6 bases unmatched. The CDR3 length is 14 residues. The CDR3 region is CASSRSSGRTEQFF. In nucleotides, the CDR3 is TGCGCCAGCAGCCGGTCTAGCGGGAGGACTGAGCAGTTCTTC.

The rearrangement joins TRBV25-1 to TRBJ2-7; 10 bases fit TRBD2. The ends lost 6 bases at V and 11 bases at J; junction bases unmatched: 16. CDR3 length equals 15 residues. The V gene's germline CDR1 is MGHDK and CDR2 SYGVNS. CDR3 DNA: TGTGCCAGCAGATCAGCGGCTAGCGGGGGAAAGGTGGAGTACTTC. Translation gives CASRSAASGGKVEYF.

V is TRBV15 and J is TRBJ2-2, with TRBD1 identical over 8 bases. The germline CDR1 and CDR2 sequences are LNHNV and YYDKDF (reference sequence). The CDR3 has 17 amino acids. Trimming removed 1 base from V and 1 base from J; junction bases left unmatched: 5. The CDR3 DNA is TGTGCCACCAGCAGAGGACTTGGACAGGGGAACACCGGGGAGCTGTTTTTT. Translation: CATSRGLGQGNTGELFF.

The CDR3: CASSQLEGAKNIQYF. The DNA of the CDR3 is TGTGCCAGCAGTCAACTAGAAGGAGCCAAAAACATTCAGTACTTC. V is TRBV2 and J is TRBJ2-4; D possibly corresponds to TRBD2 (5 bases). Trimming left V 5 bases short and J 0 bases short, with 11 bases between. CDR3 length: 15 residues. The germline V gene has CDR1 SNHLY and CDR2 FYNNEI. Full variable domain (missing parts from reference TRBV2 and TRBJ2-4): EPEVTQTPSHQVTQMGQEVILRCVPISNHLYFYWYRQILGQKVEFLVSFYNNEISEKSEIFDDQFSVERPDGSNFTLKIRSTKLEDSAMYFCASSQLEGAKNIQYFGAGTRLSVL.

The chain joins TRBV19 to TRBJ1-4; 7 positions match TRBD1. Germline V gene sequence: CDR1 LNHDA, CDR2 SQIVND (reference sequence). The CDR3 runs 14 residues. Trimming cost V 7 bases and J 8 bases; bases outside gene matches: 10. As DNA, the CDR3 is TGTGCCAGTAACAAGGGGGCCGCAATGGAAAAACTGTTTTTT. This encodes CASNKGAAMEKLFF.

CDR3 amino acids: CASSFRTGQYF. Here the CDR3 DNA reads TGTGCCAGCAGCTTTAGGACTGGGCAGTACTTC. The V gene is TRBV7-3, the J gene TRBJ2-7; a weak D match, TRBD2 (5 bases). The germline V and J ends were trimmed by 3 bases and 9 bases, with 9 bases remaining between them. The CDR3 spans 11 residues. CDR1 and CDR2 (germline): SGHTA, FQGTGA. The variable domain in full, completed from reference TRBV7-3 and TRBJ2-7, reads GAGVSQTPSNKVTEKGKYVELRCDPISGHTALYWYRQSLGQGPEFLIYFQGTGAADDSGLPNDRFFAVRPEGSVSTLKIQRTERGDSAVYLCASSFRTGQYFGPGTRLTVT.

The chain has TRBV5-1 and TRBJ2-2; the D is unclear. V lost 0 bases and J lost 6, with 3 bases in between. The germline gives CDR1 SGHRS, CDR2 YFSETQ. The CDR3 contains 12 residues. This CDR3 is CASSLEAGELFF. The CDR3 DNA reads as TGCGCCAGCAGCTTGGAGGCCGGGGAGCTGTTTTTT.

This clone was detected only once. This chain links TRBV30 with TRBJ1-1; 7 bases are a match to TRBD1. Trimming at V came to 5 bases and at J to 8 bases, leaving 14 bases not matched to a gene. Germline values: CDR1 GTSNPN, CDR2 SVGIG (reference sequence). The CDR3 is 14 amino acids. CDR3 DNA: TGTGCCTGGGCACTGGGGACAGCGGCGTCAGAAGCTTTCTTT. Its translation is CAWALGTAASEAFF.

This clone has just one count. The rearrangement uses TRBV7-9 and TRBJ1-5, with D maybe TRBD1 (5 bases). Germline V gives CDR1 SEHNR, CDR2 FQNEAQ (reference sequence). Trimming removed 3 bases at V and 4 bases at J, with 16 bases between. This CDR3 contains 16 residues. CDR3 in DNA: TGTGCCAGCAGCTTGGGGGACTTTGGTTCGAATCAGCCCCAGCATTTT. It specifies CASSLGDFGSNQPQHF. Looking up the rest from reference TRBV7-9 and TRBJ1-5 gives the full variable domain: DTGVSQNPRHKITKRGQNVTFRCDPISEHNRLYWYRQTLGQGPEFLTYFQNEAQLEKSRLLSDRFSAERPKGSFSTLEIQRTEQGDSAMYLCASSLGDFGSNQPQHFGDGTRLSIL.

V usage is TRBV15 and J usage is TRBJ2-2; possibly TRBD1 for D (5 bases). The CDR3 is 15 amino acids. CDR1 and CDR2 from the germline V gene are LNHNV and YYDKDF (reference sequence). V lost 1 base to trimming and J lost 5 bases, with 11 bases between them. CDR3 sequence reads: CATSRARAKTGELFF. The CDR3 nucleotides read TGTGCCACCAGCAGAGCCAGGGCAAAGACCGGGGAGCTGTTTTTT.

This chain connects TRBV5-1 to TRBJ1-2; no firm D call. Between the trimmed V and J ends, which lost 0 bases and 0 bases, there was a span of 9 bases. This CDR3 is 15 amino acids long. Germline values: CDR1 SGHRS, CDR2 YFSETQ. CDR3 DNA sequence: TGCGCCAGCAGCTTGGCTTCTAACGCTAACTATGGCTACACCTTC. Translating it yields CASSLASNANYGYTF.

This rearrangement joins TRBV6-5 to TRBJ2-7; D gene ambiguous. Germline CDR1 and CDR2: MNHEY and SVGAGI. The CDR3 is made up of 12 amino acids. Trimming took off 4 bases at V and 2 bases at J, with 6 bases between the two ends. CDR3 bases: TGTGCCAGCAGTTCCAATACCTACGAGCAGTACTTC. It encodes CASSSNTYEQYF.

A single count supports this clone. This chain connects TRBV7-8 to TRBJ2-6; D might be TRBD2 (5 bases). The CDR3 totals 15 residues. V lost 4 bases and J lost 0, with 7 bases in between. From germline, CDR1 is SGHVS and CDR2 FQNEAQ. The DNA of the CDR3 is TGTGCCAGCAGCTCCGGAGGCTCTGGGGCCAACGTCCTGACTTTC. Encoded protein: CASSSGGSGANVLTF. The full variable domain, completed using reference TRBV7-8 and TRBJ2-6, is GAGVSQSPRYKVAKRGQDVALRCDPISGHVSLFWYQQALGQGPEFLTYFQNEAQLDKSGLPSDRFFAERPEGSVSTLKIQRTQQEDSAVYLCASSSGGSGANVLTFGAGSRLTVL.

The J gene is TRBJ1-1, the V gene TRBV11-2; 12 bases match TRBD1. Germline V gene data show CDR1 as SGHAT and CDR2 as FQNNGV. This CDR3 has 18 residues. Germline trimming cut 1 base from V and 1 base from J; bases unmatched to any gene: 7. CDR3 in DNA: TGTGCCAGCAGCTTAGTGCTGGGACAGGGGGCGAAGAACACTGAAGCTTTCTTT. This translates into CASSLVLGQGAKNTEAFF. Complete variable domain (other parts from reference TRBV11-2 and TRBJ1-1): EAGVAQSPRYKIIEKRQSVAFWCNPISGHATLYWYQQILGQGPKLLIQFQNNGVVDDSQLPKDRFSAERLKGVDSTLKIQPAKLEDSAVYLCASSLVLGQGAKNTEAFFGQGTRLTVV.

The chain has TRBV28 and TRBJ2-1; 12 nucleotides line up with TRBD2. CDR3 length: 17 residues. Trimming cost V 5 bases and J 1 base; bases outside gene matches: 6. Germline V gene lookup returns CDR1 MDHEN and CDR2 SYDVKM. CDR3 residues: CASSQTSGRKSYNEQFF. CDR3 in DNA: TGTGCCAGCAGTCAGACTAGCGGGAGAAAATCCTACAATGAGCAGTTCTTC.

This chain uses TRBV28 with TRBJ2-3, with D hard to call. In germline, CDR1 is MDHEN, CDR2 SYDVKM. V was clipped by 3 bases and J by 6 bases, with 16 bases between them. The CDR3 spans 15 residues. The chain's CDR3 is CASSLRGRMYDTQYF. CDR3 bases: TGTGCCAGCAGTTTGCGCGGTAGGATGTATGATACGCAGTATTTT.

The chain links TRBV9 to TRBJ2-5; a weak D match, TRBD1 (6 bases). This CDR3 has 12 amino acids. Trimming shortened V by 4 bases and J by 5 bases, and 9 bases separated the two germline ends. Germline CDR1 is SGDLS and CDR2 is YYNGEE. The CDR3, as DNA: TGTGCCAGCAGCCCTAGGGGGGAGACCCAGTACTTC. Its translation is CASSPRGETQYF.

V is TRBV7-9 and J is TRBJ2-7; D possibly corresponds to TRBD2 (6 bases). Deletions cut 5 bases from V and 1 base from J, with 15 bases between. Germline loops: CDR1 SEHNR, CDR2 FQNEAQ (reference sequence). This CDR3 contains 15 residues. The DNA for the CDR3 is TGTGCCAGCAGCCCAACCGGAGGGTTATCCTACGAGCAGTACTTC. Protein product: CASSPTGGLSYEQYF.